The following is a T cell receptor (beta chain) sequence with its context. This clonotype has just a few counts. The specificity of this receptor is unknown. No much larger clone is present one base from it, and per-base qualities are unavailable. The data were taken from a study of vaccination and CD4 T cells after COVID-19 (dated by TCRdb to 2021 to 2024). In the study overall: SARS-CoV-2 positivity had been established in the convalescent patients by nasal swab PCR, and mild disease was recorded in nine or ten of these patients and severe disease in one. The convalescent cohort comprised six males and four females, including two Hispanic individuals, seven Caucasians, two Asians and one multiracial person. Each participant got two doses of either the Pfizer-BioNTech BNT162b2 vaccine (n=8) or the Moderna mRNA-1273 vaccine (n=2). Post-COVID blood samples were collected from convalescent patients a median of approximately 93 days after diagnosis, with a range of about 30 to 161 days. Post-vaccine blood samples were obtained a median of about 77 days after the second vaccine dose, with a range of roughly 12 to 250 days. For stimulating the cultures, overlapping spike peptide pools were used, derived from SARS-CoV-2 as well as from the common cold coronaviruses HCoV-NL63, HCoV-OC43 and HCoV-229E. In control cultures, a CEFX viral epitope pool was used as positive control, an HIV-1 Nef peptide pool was used as negative control, or no peptide was added. In around ten COVID-19 convalescent patients and a few infection-naive healthy vaccine recipients, the spike-specific CD4+ TCR repertoire before mRNA vaccination was compared with the repertoire after mRNA vaccination.

Reading the label with the study, this specimen's treatment or condition is: approximately nine-day PBMC culture with coronavirus spike peptide pools or control peptides (ViraFEST assay). The ViraFEST assay, used in the study, expanded antigen-specific T cells with peptide pools and then identified the expanded clonotypes through TCR sequencing. Positive SARS-CoV-2 PCR tests in the convalescent patients dated from March to December 2020, before Alpha, Beta and Delta variants emerged in the United States. More than 1.5 million PBMCs per well were cultured in IMDM with roughly 5% human AB serum and 8.5 to 10 IU/ml IL-2, plus 10 ug/ml peptide pools. Half of the culture medium was replaced with fresh IL-2-containing medium on days 3 and 7. CD4+ T cells were isolated after around ten days of culture through negative selection using the EasySep CD4+ T cell isolation kit. Ficoll-Paque Plus gradient centrifugation was used to isolate PBMCs from whole blood, and the isolated PBMCs were then either used fresh or cryopreserved at -140C. In general, triplicate wells were set up for every culture condition.

Study-wide conclusions, independent of this receptor: In convalescent patients, a median approximately 86% of post-vaccine SARS-CoV-2-reactive clones were detected only after vaccination, suggesting vaccine-specific priming. The study included relatively few convalescent patients and did not analyze early timepoints after natural infection. In convalescent patients, nearly all vaccine-specific clones (304 of 307) were found to be mono-reactive for SARS-CoV-2 spike rather than cross-reactive with common cold coronaviruses. Although the median number of SARS-CoV-2-reactive clonotypes went up from around 20 after infection to approximately 40 after vaccination, the increase was not significant.

The protocol used for the library was PCR. At the Johns Hopkins FTIC core, DNA from the cultured CD4+ T cells underwent TCR sequencing with the Oncomine TCR Beta short-read assay. Genomic DNA was extracted from the cultured CD4+ T cells with the QIAamp micro DNA kit. Oncomine TCR Beta libraries from cultured CD4+ T cells were pooled with unique dual indexes and sequenced on an Illumina iSeq 100. As for the authors' bioinformatics: Non-productive sequences were removed, and CDR3s not starting with C, not ending with F or W, or shorter than 7 amino acids were discarded. Antigen-specific clonotypes were identified using the MANAFEST web application through comparison of peptide-stimulated wells with reference and other culture wells. To be called positive, a clone needed an FDR below 0.05, an odds ratio above 5, and a productive frequency above 0.1% in at least two of three replicate wells. A clonotype counted as cross-reactive if it showed significant expansion both in the SARS-CoV-2 spike wells and in at least one common cold coronavirus spike condition. CDR3 homology was assessed with Levenshtein distances (stringdist) and unrooted phylogenetic trees (ape) in R version 3.6.1. TCRdb reprocessed the public reads (quality trimming at Q25 with fastp, clone calling with MiXCR) and kept in-frame beta chains. Entries are consolidated by CDR3 protein sequence, retaining the most common genes and DNA. TCRdb's processing, not the authors', yielded these V and J calls. This sample gives more than 15,000 distinct CDR3 sequences in total; 45% to 65% of them show up just once. The leading ten clones occupy roughly 29% of the sample.

The sequence derives from a human donor with COVID-19. The source was cultured CD4+ T cells from blood, collected after SARS-CoV-2 vaccination.

The DNA sequence follows: TGCGCCAGCAGCCAAGCTGACAGGGCGGATGGAGGCTACACCTTC. Its amino acids are CASSQADRADGGYTF. Here the chain combines TRBV4-1 and TRBJ1-2, with 7 bases matching TRBD1. The CDR3, cysteine through phenylalanine, is 15 amino acids long. Kept here is only the CDR3 DNA, which spans 45 bases and is read in frame from base 1. From V the trimming removes 1 base and from J it removes 8 bases, while the gene matches leave 10 bases of the junction unaccounted for. The CDR1 and CDR2 encoded by the germline V gene are MGHRA and YSYEKL.